The clone carrying this T cell receptor (beta chain) turned up a few times. The sample originates from a study of T-cell reconstitution after alpha-beta-depleted transplantation in children. Losses at the gene ends were 5 bases for V and 7 bases for J; bases not matched to a gene: 6. The germline V gene encodes CDR1 SGHTA and CDR2 FQGNSA. The CDR3 has 15 amino acids. The library targeted TCRbeta and was prepared with unique molecular identifiers. TCRdb fed the PCR reads into MiXCR, producing one record per CDR3 protein. Altogether about 350,000 distinct CDR3 sequences are present, 10% to 15% being singletons, with the ten largest covering over 3.5%.

The sequence was collected from a human donor who donated a stem cell graft to a child with Fanconi anemia. The sample consisted of PBMCs, taken from the stem cell graft. The chain is built from TRBV7-2 and TRBJ2-2; 11 positions agree with TRBD2. CDR3 region: CASSLSGGAGGELFF. CDR3 in DNA: TGTGCCAGCAGCCTTAGCGGGGGGGCCGGCGGGGAGCTGTTTTTT.